The next 17 T cell receptor beta chains were all read from a single sample in a study of T cells expressing NK-cell markers. From its re-call of the 5' RACE reads, TCRdb lists each CDR3 protein once, without DNA. This table lists 90,000 to 130,000 distinct CDR3 sequences. Material: blood T cells: a sorted CD56 or NKG2C T cell subset, CD4+ or CD8+ T cells, or bulk PBMC T cells (not recorded which). These receptors were taken from a woman aged 18 to 69 in good health.

The CDR3 here is CSAPGGSTSHYEQYF. V usage is TRBV20-1 and J usage is TRBJ2-7; TCRdb's D gene call, TRBD1, goes unchecked for lack of DNA. The CDR3 contains 15 residues. CDR1 DFQATT and CDR2 SNEGSKA come from the germline V gene (reference sequence).

The chain couples TRBV20-1 to TRBJ1-2. The CDR3 spans 16 residues. The germline gives CDR1 DFQATT, CDR2 SNEGSKA (reference sequence). CDR3 in amino acids: CSARALFSGSIYGYTF.

The chain couples TRBV18 to TRBJ2-3. The CDR3 spans 14 residues. CDR1 and CDR2 from the germline V gene are KGHSH and LQKENI. CDR3 in amino acids: CASFTTGKPDTQYF.

V gene TRBV19 combines with J gene TRBJ1-5; the TCRdb D gene call, TRBD1, has no DNA to confirm it. Germline V CDR1 and CDR2: LNHDA, SQIVND (reference sequence). This CDR3 is built from 15 residues. The CDR3 reads CASSIKGGGNQPQHF. The whole variable domain, filled in from reference TRBV19 and TRBJ1-5, reads DGGITQSPKYLFRKEGQNVTLSCEQNLNHDAMYWYRQDPGQGLRLIYYSQIVNDFQKGDIAEGYSVSREKKESFPLTVTSAQKNPTAFYLCASSIKGGGNQPQHFGDGTRLSIL.

The gene calls are TRBV6-1 and TRBJ2-1; TCRdb's D call, TRBD2, is unchecked because there is no DNA. The CDR3 covers 15 residues. Per germline, CDR1 MNHNS and CDR2 SASEGT. The CDR3 here is CASSLGLAGVSEQFF.

This rearrangement joins TRBV29-1 to TRBJ2-2. Germline V CDR1 and CDR2: SQVTM, ANQGSEA. The CDR3 sequence is 12 residues long. The CDR3 loop is CSVLWVSGELFF.

The chain carries TRBV6-1 and TRBJ2-2; TCRdb's assignment of TRBD1 cannot be checked, as there is no DNA. Germline CDR1 MNHNS, CDR2 SASEGT. The CDR3 sequence is 14 residues long. CDR3 sequence: CASAGESRTGELFF.

The chain is built from TRBV20-1 and TRBJ2-2. Germline lookup yields CDR1 DFQATT and CDR2 SNEGSKA (reference sequence). This CDR3 is 16 amino acids long. CDR3 sequence reads: CSATFPSRMNTGELFF.

This chain joins TRBV20-1 and TRBJ2-3; TCRdb designates TRBD1, a call that cannot be tested without DNA. Per the germline V gene, CDR1 is DFQATT and CDR2 is SNEGSKA (reference sequence). The CDR3 length is 13 residues. The CDR3 here is CSARAPTGNTQYF.

This chain connects TRBV12-3 or TRBV12-4 to TRBJ2-3; TCRdb lists TRBD1, though no DNA is available to test this call. The CDR3 is made up of 14 amino acids. This chain's CDR3 is CASSPPGQADTQYF.

The chain joins TRBV28 to TRBJ2-1; checking the TCRdb D call of TRBD2 is not possible without DNA. The CDR3 contains 14 residues. The germline gives CDR1 MDHEN, CDR2 SYDVKM. The CDR3 is CASSFPPGSAEQFF.

The chain employs TRBV12-3 or TRBV12-4 and TRBJ2-5; TCRdb designates TRBD1, a call that cannot be tested without DNA. The CDR3 contains 13 residues. The CDR3 spells CASKPGHQETQYF.

This rearrangement joins TRBV28 to TRBJ2-1; there is no DNA to check the TCRdb D call of TRBD1. The CDR3 loop spans 14 amino acids. Germline CDR1 MDHEN, CDR2 SYDVKM. CDR3 sequence reads: CASSFRGSNGEQFF. Complete variable domain (other parts from reference TRBV28 and TRBJ2-1): DVKVTQSSRYLVKRTGEKVFLECVQDMDHENMFWYRQDPGLGLRLIYFSYDVKMKEKGDIPEGYSVSREKKERFSLILESASTNQTSMYLCASSFRGSNGEQFFGPGTRLTVL.

The CDR3 sequence: CASSPSTSGYYNEQFF. The chain links TRBV6-1 to TRBJ2-1; TCRdb names TRBD2, which stays unverified in the absence of DNA. The germline V gene has CDR1 MNHNS and CDR2 SASEGT. This CDR3 has 16 residues.

The chain recombines TRBV4-2 with TRBJ2-1; there is no DNA to check the TCRdb D call of TRBD1. The germline V gene has CDR1 LGHNA and CDR2 YNFKEQ. The length of the CDR3 is 15 residues. The CDR3 here is CASSQPRDWGNEQFF.

The chain links TRBV13 to TRBJ1-6; TCRdb calls TRBD1, which cannot be checked without DNA. The CDR3 totals 19 residues. Germline values: CDR1 PRHDT, CDR2 FYEKMQ (reference sequence). Here the CDR3 reads CASSSWGDRSSSYNSPLHF.

The chain carries TRBV30 and TRBJ2-3. This CDR3 comprises 14 residues. Germline V CDR1 and CDR2: GTSNPN, SVGIG (reference sequence). The CDR3 sequence: CAWSRTGNTDTQYF.